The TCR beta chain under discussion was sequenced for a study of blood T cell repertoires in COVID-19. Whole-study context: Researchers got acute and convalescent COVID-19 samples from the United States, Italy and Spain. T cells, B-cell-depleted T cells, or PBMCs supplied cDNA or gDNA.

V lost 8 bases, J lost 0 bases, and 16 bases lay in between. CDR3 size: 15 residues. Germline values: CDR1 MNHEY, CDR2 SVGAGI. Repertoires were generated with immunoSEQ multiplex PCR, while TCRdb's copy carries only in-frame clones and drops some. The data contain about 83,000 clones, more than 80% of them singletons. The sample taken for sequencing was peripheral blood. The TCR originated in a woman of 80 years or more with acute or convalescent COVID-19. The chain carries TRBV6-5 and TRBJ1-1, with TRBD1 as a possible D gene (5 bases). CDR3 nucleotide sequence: TGTGCCAGCGTCCGGGGGGGAACCATGAACACTGAAGCTTTCTTT. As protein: CASVRGGTMNTEAFF.